These T cell receptor beta chains were read from a single sample in a study of blood T cell repertoires in COVID-19. Sequenced by immunoSEQ multiplex PCR; TCRdb stores in-frame clones only, minus some. Among about 300,000 clones listed, about 91% were seen once. Sample: peripheral blood. The receptors come from a woman aged 25 to 39 who had recovered from COVID-19. Both conserved end residues are part of each CDR3. The D gene is left open where the match is weak. Clone size is shown for a subset of rows, as once, few, many or a class of expanded clone.

CDR3: CARKDPGQGIADTQYF
DNA: TGTGCCAGGAAAGACCCGGGACAGGGTATTGCAGATACGCAGTATTTT
V: TRBV2
J: TRBJ2-3
size: .
D: TRBD1

CDR3: CAWSVPGGWDEQYF
DNA: TGTGCCTGGAGTGTACCGGGGGGCTGGGACGAGCAGTACTTC
V: TRBV30
J: TRBJ2-7
size: .
D: .

CDR3: CSASGGGAEETQYF
DNA: TGCAGTGCTAGTGGCGGGGGGGCCGAAGAGACCCAGTACTTC
V: TRBV20-1
J: TRBJ2-5
size: .
D: TRBD2

CDR3: CASSGGTSTTDTQYF
DNA: TGCGCCAGCAGCGGAGGCACTAGTACAACAGATACGCAGTATTTT
V: TRBV5-1
J: TRBJ2-3
size: .
D: .

CDR3: CASSLVSRTSYYEQYF
DNA: TGTGCCAGCAGCTTAGTTAGTCGGACTTCCTACTACGAGCAGTACTTC
V: TRBV7-8
J: TRBJ2-7
size: .
D: .

CDR3: CASSPTGVVTGYTF
DNA: TGTGCCAGCAGTCCGACAGGGGTAGTGACTGGCTACACCTTC
V: TRBV2
J: TRBJ1-2
size: .
D: TRBD1

CDR3: CASSQDREYGYTF
DNA: TGCGCCAGCAGCCAAGATCGGGAGTATGGCTACACCTTC
V: TRBV4-3
J: TRBJ1-2
size: .
D: .

CDR3: CASSLDPSSYEQYF
DNA: TGTGCCAGCAGCTTAGATCCGAGCTCCTACGAGCAGTACTTC
V: TRBV7-2
J: TRBJ2-7
size: .
D: .

CDR3: CASSRRLASNTGELFF
DNA: TGTGCCAGCAGCCGCCGACTAGCCTCGAACACCGGGGAGCTGTTTTTT
V: TRBV3-1/TRBV3-2
J: TRBJ2-2
size: .
D: TRBD2

CDR3: CATSRAQGQGSYNEQFF
DNA: TGTGCCACCAGCAGAGCGCAGGGACAGGGATCCTACAATGAGCAGTTCTTC
V: TRBV15
J: TRBJ2-1
size: .
D: TRBD1

CDR3: CASSLTGGGTEAFF
DNA: TGTGCCAGTAGTTTGACAGGGGGGGGCACTGAAGCTTTCTTT
V: TRBV19
J: TRBJ1-1
size: many
D: TRBD1

CDR3: CASSGSRDRVSKNIQYF
DNA: TGTGCCAGCAGCGGAAGCCGGGACAGGGTGTCCAAAAACATTCAGTACTTC
V: TRBV7-9
J: TRBJ2-4
size: few
D: TRBD1

CDR3: CATSTVPNEKLFF
DNA: TGTGCCACCTCGACAGTCCCTAATGAAAAACTGTTTTTT
V: TRBV6-5
J: TRBJ1-4
size: .
D: .

CDR3: CASSQDTAKGTDTQYF
DNA: TGCGCCAGCAGCCAGGATACAGCAAAGGGGACAGATACGCAGTATTTT
V: TRBV4-1
J: TRBJ2-3
size: .
D: .